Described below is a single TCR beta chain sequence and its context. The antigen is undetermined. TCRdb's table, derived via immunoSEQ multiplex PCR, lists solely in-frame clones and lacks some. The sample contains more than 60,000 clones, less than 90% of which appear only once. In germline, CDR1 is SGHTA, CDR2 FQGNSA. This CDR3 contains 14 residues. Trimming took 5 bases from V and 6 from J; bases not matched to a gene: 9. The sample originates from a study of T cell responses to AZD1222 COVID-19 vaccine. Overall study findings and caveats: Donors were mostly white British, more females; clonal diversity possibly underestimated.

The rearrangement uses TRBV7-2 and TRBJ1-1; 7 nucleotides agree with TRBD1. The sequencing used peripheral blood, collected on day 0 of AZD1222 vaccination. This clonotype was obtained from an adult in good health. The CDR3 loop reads CASSPGRGAAEAFF. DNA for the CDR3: TGTGCCAGCAGCCCCGGCAGGGGGGCGGCTGAAGCTTTCTTT.